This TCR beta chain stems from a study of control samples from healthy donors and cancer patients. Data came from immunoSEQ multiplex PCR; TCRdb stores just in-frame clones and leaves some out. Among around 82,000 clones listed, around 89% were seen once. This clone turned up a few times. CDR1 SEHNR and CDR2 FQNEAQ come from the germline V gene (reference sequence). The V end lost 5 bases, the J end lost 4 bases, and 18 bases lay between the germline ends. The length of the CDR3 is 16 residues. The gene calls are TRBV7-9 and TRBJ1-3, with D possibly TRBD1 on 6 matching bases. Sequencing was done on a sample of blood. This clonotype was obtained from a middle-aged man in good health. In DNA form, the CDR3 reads TGTGCCAGCAGCCTAACTGTCGGGGGCGCAGGAAACACCATATATTTT. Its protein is CASSLTVGGAGNTIYF. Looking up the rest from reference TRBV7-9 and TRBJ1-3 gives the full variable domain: DTGVSQNPRHKITKRGQNVTFRCDPISEHNRLYWYRQTLGQGPEFLTYFQNEAQLEKSRLLSDRFSAERPKGSFSTLEIQRTEQGDSAMYLCASSLTVGGAGNTIYFGEGSWLTVV.